What follows are 8 T cell receptor beta chains derived from one specimen sequenced in a study of cytomegalovirus exposure and HLA in healthy donors. Clones were read by immunoSEQ multiplex PCR, and TCRdb kept only the in-frame ones, dropping some. Of some 160,000 clones in the sample, 70% to 90% were seen once. Material: PBMCs. These receptors originate from a man aged 18 to 29 in good health and CMV-seronegative.

CDR3 region: CASSDGSGGYTF. CDR3 sequence (DNA): TGTGCCAGCAGTGACGGCTCCGGGGGCTACACCTTC. The chain recombines TRBV6-4 with TRBJ1-2; D uncertain. The germline V gene has CDR1 MRHNA and CDR2 SNTAGT. CDR3 length equals 12 residues. Deletions cut 2 bases from V and 8 bases from J, with 9 bases between.

The rearrangement links TRBV28 to TRBJ1-1; possibly TRBD1 for D (6 bases). The V end lost 2 bases, the J end lost 0 bases, and 10 bases lay between the germline ends. Germline loops: CDR1 MDHEN, CDR2 SYDVKM. CDR3 length: 15 residues. CDR3 sequence reads: CASSLSRTVNTEAFF. In nucleotides, the CDR3 is TGTGCCAGCAGTTTAAGCCGGACAGTGAACACTGAAGCTTTCTTT.

This CDR3 is CASSRNGTSRQETQYF. CDR3 nucleotides: TGTGCCAGCAGTCGAAATGGTACTAGCAGGCAAGAGACCCAGTACTTC. The gene calls are TRBV7-2 and TRBJ2-5; tentatively, D is TRBD2 (6 bases). Looked up from germline, CDR1 is SGHTA and CDR2 is FQGNSA. V lost 6 bases and J lost 2, with 19 bases in between. The CDR3 is made up of 16 amino acids.

The gene calls are TRBV6-1 and TRBJ2-7; tentatively, D is TRBD2 (6 bases). The length of the CDR3 is 13 residues. Germline V lookup: CDR1 MNHNS, CDR2 SASEGT. Trimming cost V 5 bases and J 2 bases, with 10 bases left between them. The CDR3 nucleotides read TGTGCCAGCAGTCCGGGGGTTGCCTACGAGCAGTACGTC. It yields the protein CASSPGVAYEQYV.

V is TRBV19 and J is TRBJ2-7, with 10 positions matching TRBD2. V shed 1 base, J shed 1 base, and the junction held 4 bases outside the gene matches. The CDR3 has 16 amino acids. The germline V gene has CDR1 LNHDA and CDR2 SQIVND (reference sequence). This CDR3 is CASSIGVAGGSYEQYF. Here the CDR3 DNA reads TGTGCCAGTAGTATAGGTGTAGCGGGAGGATCCTACGAGCAGTACTTC.

The chain joins TRBV27 to TRBJ1-5; D not resolved. V gave up 7 bases and J gave up 0 bases, with 10 bases separating them. CDR3 size: 14 residues. Germline lookup yields CDR1 MNHEY and CDR2 SMNVEV (reference sequence). This CDR3 reads CASKEGGSNQPQHF. CDR3 DNA sequence: TGTGCCAGCAAAGAAGGAGGTAGCAATCAGCCCCAGCATTTT.

This rearrangement joins TRBV11-2 to TRBJ2-7; D call uncertain. Trimming took 2 bases from V and 3 from J, leaving 8 bases between them. Germline CDR1 is SGHAT and CDR2 is FQNNGV. The CDR3 consists of 13 residues. This CDR3 is CASSLTAFYEQYV. The CDR3, as DNA: TGTGCCAGCAGCTTAACAGCCTTCTACGAGCAGTACGTC.

The rearrangement joins TRBV9 to TRBJ1-1; the D is unclear. This CDR3 has 13 residues. Germline CDR1 is SGDLS and CDR2 is YYNGEE. Trimming shortened V by 0 bases and J by 6 bases, and 9 bases separated the two germline ends. The CDR3 region is CASSVEPISEAFF. The CDR3 nucleotides read TGTGCCAGCAGCGTAGAGCCGATTTCTGAAGCTTTCTTT.